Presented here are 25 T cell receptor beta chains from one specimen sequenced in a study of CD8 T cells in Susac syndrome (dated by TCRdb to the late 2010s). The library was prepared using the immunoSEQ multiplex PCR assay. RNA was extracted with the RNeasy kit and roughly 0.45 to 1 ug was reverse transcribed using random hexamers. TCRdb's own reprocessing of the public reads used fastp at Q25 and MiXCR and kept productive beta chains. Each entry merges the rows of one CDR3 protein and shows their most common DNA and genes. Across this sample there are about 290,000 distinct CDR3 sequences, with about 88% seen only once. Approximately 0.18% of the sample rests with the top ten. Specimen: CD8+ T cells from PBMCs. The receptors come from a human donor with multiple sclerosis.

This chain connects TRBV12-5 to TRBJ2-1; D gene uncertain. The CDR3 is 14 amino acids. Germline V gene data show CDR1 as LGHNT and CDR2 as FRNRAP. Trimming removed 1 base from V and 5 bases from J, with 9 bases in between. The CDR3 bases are TGTGCTAGTGGTTTGGAGCACGTCGACAATGAGCAGTTCTTC. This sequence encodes CASGLEHVDNEQFF.

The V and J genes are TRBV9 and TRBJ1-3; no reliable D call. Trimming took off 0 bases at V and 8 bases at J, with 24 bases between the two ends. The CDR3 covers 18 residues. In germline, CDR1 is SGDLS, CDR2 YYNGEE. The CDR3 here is CASSVAPVGTGMVDTIYF. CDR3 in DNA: TGTGCCAGCAGCGTAGCCCCGGTCGGCACTGGGATGGTGGACACCATATATTTT. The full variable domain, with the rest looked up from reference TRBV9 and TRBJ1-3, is DSGVTQTPKHLITATGQRVTLRCSPRSGDLSVYWYQQSLDQGLQFLIQYYNGEERAKGNILERFSAQQFPDLHSELNLSSLELGDSALYFCASSVAPVGTGMVDTIYFGEGSWLTVV.

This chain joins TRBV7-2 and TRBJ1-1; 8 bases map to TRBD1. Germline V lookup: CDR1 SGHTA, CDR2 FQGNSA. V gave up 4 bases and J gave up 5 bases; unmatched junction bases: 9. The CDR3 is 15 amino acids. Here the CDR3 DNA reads TGTGCCAGCAGCTCTTCCGGGACAGGAGTAACTGAAGCTTTCTTT. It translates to CASSSSGTGVTEAFF. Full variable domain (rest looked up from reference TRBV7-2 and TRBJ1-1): GAGVSQSPSNKVTEKGKDVELRCDPISGHTALYWYRQSLGQGLEFLIYFQGNSAPDKSGLPSDRFSAERTGGSVSTLTIQRTQQEDSAVYLCASSSSGTGVTEAFFGQGTRLTVV.

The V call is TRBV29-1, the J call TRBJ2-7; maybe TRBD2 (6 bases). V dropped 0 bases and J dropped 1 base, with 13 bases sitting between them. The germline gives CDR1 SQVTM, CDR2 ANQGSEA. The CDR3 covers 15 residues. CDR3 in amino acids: CSVEDNKGTSYEQYF. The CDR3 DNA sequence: TGCAGCGTTGAAGATAATAAGGGGACTTCCTACGAGCAGTACTTC.

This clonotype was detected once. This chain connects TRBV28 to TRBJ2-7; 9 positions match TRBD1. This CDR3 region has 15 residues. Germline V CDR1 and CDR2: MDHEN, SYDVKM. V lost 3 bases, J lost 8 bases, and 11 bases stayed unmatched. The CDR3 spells CASSFERRQGVQQYF. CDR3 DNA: TGTGCCAGCAGTTTCGAACGGCGACAGGGGGTTCAGCAGTACTTC.

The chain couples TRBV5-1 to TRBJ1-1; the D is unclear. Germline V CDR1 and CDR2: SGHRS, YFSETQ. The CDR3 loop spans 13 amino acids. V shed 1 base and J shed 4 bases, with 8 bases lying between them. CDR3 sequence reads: CASSLSFFTEAFF. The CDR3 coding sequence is TGCGCCAGCAGCTTGTCTTTTTTCACTGAAGCTTTCTTT.

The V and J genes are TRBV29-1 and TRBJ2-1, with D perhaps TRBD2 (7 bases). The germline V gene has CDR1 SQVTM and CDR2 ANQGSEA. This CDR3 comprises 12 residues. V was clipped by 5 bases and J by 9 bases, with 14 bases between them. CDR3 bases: TGCAGCGTTCTCTGGGGGGGCGGTGAGCAGTTCTTC. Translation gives CSVLWGGGEQFF.

The CDR3 DNA sequence: TGTGCCAGCAGCGTAGAGAGCTGGGGTTCTTACGAGCAGTACTTC. As protein: CASSVESWGSYEQYF. The chain carries TRBV9 and TRBJ2-7; D unclear. Germline CDR1 reads SGDLS; CDR2 reads YYNGEE. This CDR3 spans 15 amino acids. The V end was cut by 0 bases, the J end by 4 bases, with 14 bases between.

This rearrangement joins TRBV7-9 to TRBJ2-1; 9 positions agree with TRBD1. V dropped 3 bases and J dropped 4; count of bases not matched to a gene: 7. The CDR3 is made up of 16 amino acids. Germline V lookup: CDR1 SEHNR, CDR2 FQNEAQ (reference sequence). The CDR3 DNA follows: TGTGCCAGCAGCTTTCTACAGGGGGCAGGTTACAATGAGCAGTTCTTC. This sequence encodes CASSFLQGAGYNEQFF.

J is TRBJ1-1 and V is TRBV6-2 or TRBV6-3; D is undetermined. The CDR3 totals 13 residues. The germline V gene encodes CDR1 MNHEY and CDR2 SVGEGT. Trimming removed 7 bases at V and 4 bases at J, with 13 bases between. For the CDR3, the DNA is TGTGCCAGCACGATTCGACTGGCCACTGAAGCTTTCTTT. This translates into CASTIRLATEAFF.

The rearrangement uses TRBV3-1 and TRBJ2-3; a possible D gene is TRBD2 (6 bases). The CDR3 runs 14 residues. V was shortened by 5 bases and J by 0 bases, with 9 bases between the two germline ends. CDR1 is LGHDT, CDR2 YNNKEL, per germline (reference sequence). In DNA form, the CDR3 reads TGTGCCAGCAGCGTAGCGGCTAGCACAGATACGCAGTATTTT. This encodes CASSVAASTDTQYF.

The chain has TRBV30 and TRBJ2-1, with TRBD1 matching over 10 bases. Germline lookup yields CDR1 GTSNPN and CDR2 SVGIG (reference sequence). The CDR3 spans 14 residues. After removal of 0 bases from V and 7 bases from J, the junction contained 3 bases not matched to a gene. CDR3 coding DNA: TGTGCCTGGAGTGTGTGGACAGGGGGGAATGAGCAGTTCTTC. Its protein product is CAWSVWTGGNEQFF.

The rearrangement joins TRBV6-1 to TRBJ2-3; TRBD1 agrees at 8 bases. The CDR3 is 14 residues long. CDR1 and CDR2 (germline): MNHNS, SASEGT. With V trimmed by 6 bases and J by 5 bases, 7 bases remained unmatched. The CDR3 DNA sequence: TGTGCCAGCAGCCATACAGGGGGAGGAGATACGCAGTATTTT. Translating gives CASSHTGGGDTQYF.

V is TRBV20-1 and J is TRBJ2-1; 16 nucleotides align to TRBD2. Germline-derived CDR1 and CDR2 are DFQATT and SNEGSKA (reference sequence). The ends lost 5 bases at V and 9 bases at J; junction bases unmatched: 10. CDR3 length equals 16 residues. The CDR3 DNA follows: TGCAGTGCTCCACACCCGGGACTAGCGGGGGGGCTTGAGCAGTTCTTC. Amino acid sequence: CSAPHPGLAGGLEQFF.

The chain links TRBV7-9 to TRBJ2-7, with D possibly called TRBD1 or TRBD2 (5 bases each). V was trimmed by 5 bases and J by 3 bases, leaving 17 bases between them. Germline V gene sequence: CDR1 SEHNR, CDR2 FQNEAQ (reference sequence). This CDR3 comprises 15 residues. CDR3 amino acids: CASSPRAGPSYEQYF. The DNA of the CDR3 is TGTGCCAGCAGCCCGCGGGCAGGGCCTAGCTACGAGCAGTACTTC.

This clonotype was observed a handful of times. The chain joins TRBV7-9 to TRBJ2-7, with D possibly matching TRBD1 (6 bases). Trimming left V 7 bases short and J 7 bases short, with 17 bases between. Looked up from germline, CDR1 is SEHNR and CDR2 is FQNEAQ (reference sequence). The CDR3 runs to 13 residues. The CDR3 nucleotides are TGTGCCAGCACCCTCGGCGGACAGCGGGAGCAGTACTTC. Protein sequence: CASTLGGQREQYF.

The DNA of the CDR3 is TGTGCCAGCAGTCTCAGGGGGGGCGGGGAGCTGTTTTTT. It codes for CASSLRGGGELFF. The gene calls are TRBV28 and TRBJ2-2; either TRBD1 or TRBD2 may fit D (7 bases each). This CDR3 is 13 amino acids long. Germline V lookup: CDR1 MDHEN, CDR2 SYDVKM. V was pared by 5 bases and J by 7 bases, with 11 bases between.

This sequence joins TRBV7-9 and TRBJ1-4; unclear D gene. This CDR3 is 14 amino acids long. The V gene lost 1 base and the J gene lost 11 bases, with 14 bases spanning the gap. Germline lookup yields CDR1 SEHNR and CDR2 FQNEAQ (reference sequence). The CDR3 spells CASSLGVQPRKLFF. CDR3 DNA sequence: TGTGCCAGCAGCTTAGGGGTCCAGCCTAGGAAACTGTTTTTT.

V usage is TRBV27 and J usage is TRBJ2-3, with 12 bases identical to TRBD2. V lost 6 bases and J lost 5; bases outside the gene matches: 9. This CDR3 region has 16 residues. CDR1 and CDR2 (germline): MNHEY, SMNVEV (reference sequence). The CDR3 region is CASSPRLAGGGDTQYF. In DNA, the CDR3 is TGTGCCAGCAGCCCACGTCTAGCGGGAGGGGGAGATACGCAGTATTTT.

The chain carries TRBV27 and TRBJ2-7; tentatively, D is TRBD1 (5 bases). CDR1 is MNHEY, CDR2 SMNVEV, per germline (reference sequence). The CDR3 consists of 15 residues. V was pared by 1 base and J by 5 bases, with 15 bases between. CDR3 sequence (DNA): TGTGCCAGCAGTTTATTTCAGGGTCTGAGGAACGAGCAGTACTTC. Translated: CASSLFQGLRNEQYF.

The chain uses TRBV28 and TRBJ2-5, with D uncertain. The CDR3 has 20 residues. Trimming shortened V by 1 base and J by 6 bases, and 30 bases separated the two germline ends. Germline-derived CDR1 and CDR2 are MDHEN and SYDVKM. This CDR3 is CASSLYFHHGFPFREKTQYF. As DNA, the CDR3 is TGTGCCAGCAGTTTATATTTCCACCACGGGTTTCCATTTAGGGAAAAGACCCAGTACTTC. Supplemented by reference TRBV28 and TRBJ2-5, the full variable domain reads DVKVTQSSRYLVKRTGEKVFLECVQDMDHENMFWYRQDPGLGLRLIYFSYDVKMKEKGDIPEGYSVSREKKERFSLILESASTNQTSMYLCASSLYFHHGFPFREKTQYFGPGTRLLVL.

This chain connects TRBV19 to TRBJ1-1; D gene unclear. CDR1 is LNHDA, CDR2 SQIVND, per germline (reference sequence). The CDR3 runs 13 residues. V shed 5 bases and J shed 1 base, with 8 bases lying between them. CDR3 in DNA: TGTGCCAGTAGTGACCGACGGAACACTGAAGCTTTCTTT. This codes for CASSDRRNTEAFF.

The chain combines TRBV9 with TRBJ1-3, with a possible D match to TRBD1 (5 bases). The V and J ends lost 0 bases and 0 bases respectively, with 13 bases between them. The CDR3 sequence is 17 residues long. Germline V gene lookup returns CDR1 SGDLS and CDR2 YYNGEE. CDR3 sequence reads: CASSVATGLTSGNTIYF. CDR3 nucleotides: TGTGCCAGCAGCGTAGCTACGGGGCTAACCTCTGGAAACACCATATATTTT. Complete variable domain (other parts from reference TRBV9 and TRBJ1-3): DSGVTQTPKHLITATGQRVTLRCSPRSGDLSVYWYQQSLDQGLQFLIQYYNGEERAKGNILERFSAQQFPDLHSELNLSSLELGDSALYFCASSVATGLTSGNTIYFGEGSWLTVV.

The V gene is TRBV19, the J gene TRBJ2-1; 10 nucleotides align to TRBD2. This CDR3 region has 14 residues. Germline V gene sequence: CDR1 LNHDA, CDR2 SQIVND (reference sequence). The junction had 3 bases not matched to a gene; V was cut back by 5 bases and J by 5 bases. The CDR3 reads CASSASGGNNEQFF. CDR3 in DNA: TGTGCCAGTAGTGCTAGCGGGGGTAACAATGAGCAGTTCTTC.

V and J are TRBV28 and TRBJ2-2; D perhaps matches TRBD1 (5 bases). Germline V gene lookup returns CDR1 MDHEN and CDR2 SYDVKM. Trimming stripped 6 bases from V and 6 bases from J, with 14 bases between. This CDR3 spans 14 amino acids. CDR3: CASSLQGMAGELFF. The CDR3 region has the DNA TGTGCCAGCAGCCTCCAGGGTATGGCCGGGGAGCTGTTTTTT.